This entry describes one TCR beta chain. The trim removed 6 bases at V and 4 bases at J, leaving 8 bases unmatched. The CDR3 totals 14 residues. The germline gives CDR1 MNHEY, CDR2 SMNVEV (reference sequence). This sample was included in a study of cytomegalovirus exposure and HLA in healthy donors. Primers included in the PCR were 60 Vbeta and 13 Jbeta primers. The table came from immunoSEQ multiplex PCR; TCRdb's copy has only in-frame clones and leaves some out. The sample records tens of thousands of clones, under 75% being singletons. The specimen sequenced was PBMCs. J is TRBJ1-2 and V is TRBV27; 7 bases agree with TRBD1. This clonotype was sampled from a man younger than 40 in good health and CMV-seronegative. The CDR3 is CASRSPTGSYGYTF. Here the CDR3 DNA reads TGTGCCAGCAGATCACCGACAGGGAGCTATGGCTACACCTTC.